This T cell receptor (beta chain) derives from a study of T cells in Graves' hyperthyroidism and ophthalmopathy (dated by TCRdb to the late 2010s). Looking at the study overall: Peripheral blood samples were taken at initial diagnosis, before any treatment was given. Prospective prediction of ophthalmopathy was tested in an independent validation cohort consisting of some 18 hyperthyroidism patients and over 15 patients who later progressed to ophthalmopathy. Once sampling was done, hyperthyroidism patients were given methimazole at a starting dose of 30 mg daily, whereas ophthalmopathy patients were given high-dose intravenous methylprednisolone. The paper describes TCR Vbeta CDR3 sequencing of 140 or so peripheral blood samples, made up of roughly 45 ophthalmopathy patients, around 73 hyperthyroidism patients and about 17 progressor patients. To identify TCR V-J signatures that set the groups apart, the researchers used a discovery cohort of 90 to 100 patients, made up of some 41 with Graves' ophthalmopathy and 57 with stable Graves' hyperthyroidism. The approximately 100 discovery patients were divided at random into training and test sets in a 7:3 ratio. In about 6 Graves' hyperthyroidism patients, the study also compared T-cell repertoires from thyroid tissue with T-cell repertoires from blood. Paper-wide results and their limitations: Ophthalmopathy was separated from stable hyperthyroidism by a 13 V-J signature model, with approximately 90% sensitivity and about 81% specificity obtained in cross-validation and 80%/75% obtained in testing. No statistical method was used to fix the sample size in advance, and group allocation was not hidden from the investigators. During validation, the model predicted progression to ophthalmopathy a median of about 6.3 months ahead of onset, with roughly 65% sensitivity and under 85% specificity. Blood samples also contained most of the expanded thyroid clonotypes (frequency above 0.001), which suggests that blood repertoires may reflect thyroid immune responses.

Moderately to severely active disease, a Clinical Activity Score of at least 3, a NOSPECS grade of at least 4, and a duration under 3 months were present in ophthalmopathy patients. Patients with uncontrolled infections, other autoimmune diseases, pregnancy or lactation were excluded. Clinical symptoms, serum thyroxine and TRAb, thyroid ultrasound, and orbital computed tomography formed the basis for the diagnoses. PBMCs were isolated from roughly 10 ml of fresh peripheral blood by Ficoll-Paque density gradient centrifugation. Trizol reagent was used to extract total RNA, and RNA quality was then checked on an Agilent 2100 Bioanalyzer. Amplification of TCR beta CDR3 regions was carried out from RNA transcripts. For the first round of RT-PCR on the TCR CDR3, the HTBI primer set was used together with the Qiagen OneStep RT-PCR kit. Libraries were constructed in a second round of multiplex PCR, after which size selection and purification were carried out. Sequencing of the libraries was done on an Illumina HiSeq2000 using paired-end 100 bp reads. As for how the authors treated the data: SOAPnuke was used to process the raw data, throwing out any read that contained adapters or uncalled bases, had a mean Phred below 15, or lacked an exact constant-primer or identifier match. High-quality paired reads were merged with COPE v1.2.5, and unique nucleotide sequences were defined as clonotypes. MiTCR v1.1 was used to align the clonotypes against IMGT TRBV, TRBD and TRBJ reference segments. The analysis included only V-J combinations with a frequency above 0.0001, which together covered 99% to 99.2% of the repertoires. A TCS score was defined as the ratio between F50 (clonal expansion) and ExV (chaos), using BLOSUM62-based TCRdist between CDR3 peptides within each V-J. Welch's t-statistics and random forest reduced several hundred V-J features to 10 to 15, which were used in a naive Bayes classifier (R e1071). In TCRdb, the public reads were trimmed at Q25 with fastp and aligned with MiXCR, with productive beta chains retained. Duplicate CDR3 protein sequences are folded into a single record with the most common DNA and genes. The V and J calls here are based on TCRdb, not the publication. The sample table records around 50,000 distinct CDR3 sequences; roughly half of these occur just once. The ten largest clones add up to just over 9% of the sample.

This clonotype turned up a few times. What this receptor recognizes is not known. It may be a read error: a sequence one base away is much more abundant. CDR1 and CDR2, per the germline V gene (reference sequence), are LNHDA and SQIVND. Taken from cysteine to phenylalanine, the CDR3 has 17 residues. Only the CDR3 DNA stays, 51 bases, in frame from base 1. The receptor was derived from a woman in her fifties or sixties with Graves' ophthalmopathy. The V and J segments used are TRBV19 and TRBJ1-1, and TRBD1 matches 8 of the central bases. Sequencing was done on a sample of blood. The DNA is TGTGCCGGTAGTACACACTTCGACAGGGGTGAGAACACTGAAGCTTTCTTT. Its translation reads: CAGSTHFDRGENTEAFF.